This T cell receptor beta chain appears in the sequencing data of a study of cytomegalovirus exposure and HLA in healthy donors. Overall study: From 170 million or so T cells, an earlier analysis saw 120 million or so unique TCR beta sequences. Study results and limitations: As confirmed in vitro, three CMV-associated chains were specific for CMV antigens.

Though nominally healthy at sampling, donors likely had unrecorded immune exposures. Points on this clone: No antigen is known for it.

The CDR3 contains 15 residues. After removal of 4 bases from V and 4 bases from J, the junction contained 7 bases not matched to a gene. CDR1 and CDR2 from the germline V gene are SGHNT and YENEEA. The PCR was carried out with 60 Vbeta primers and 13 Jbeta primers. Assay used: immunoSEQ multiplex PCR; TCRdb lists only in-frame clones, some missing. This sample yields fewer than 250,000 clones, of which roughly 77% are seen a single time; approximately 0.4% belongs to the top ten. This TCR derives from a male donor in good health and CMV-seropositive. This sequence joins TRBV11-3 and TRBJ2-1; 7 bases fit TRBD2. The sequencing sample was made of PBMCs. CDR3 protein: CASSSASGPYNEQFF. CDR3 in DNA: TGTGCCAGCAGCTCCGCTAGCGGTCCTTACAATGAGCAGTTCTTC.